The T cell receptor beta chain described here comes from a study of shared clonotypes between healthy human individuals. Once extracted for a subset, genomic DNA was divided evenly among several immunoSEQ plates. Among the unsorted PBMC samples, replicate PCRs used around 300 ng DNA, 25,000 to 35,000 T cell genomes. Per the original data handling: Filtering differed because ImmunoSEQ produced junction-only sequences that carried no quality scores. Data came from immunoSEQ multiplex PCR; TCRdb stores just in-frame clones and leaves some out. The D gene and trimming were derived from the DNA, and the V and J assignments and clone size from that table. The profile shows hundreds of thousands of clones, about 80% of them singletons. V dropped 3 bases and J dropped 7; count of bases not matched to a gene: 6. Germline loops: CDR1 LGHNA, CDR2 YNFKEQ. The CDR3 covers 15 residues.

This TCR was sampled from a woman aged 35 to 49 in good health. Some clones in this sample may be carry-over from other donors' samples. The chain carries TRBV4-2 and TRBJ2-3; 11 bases are a match to TRBD2. The sequenced sample was PBMCs. CDR3 in DNA: TGTGCCAGCAGCCAGACTAGCGGGAATAAGTATACGCAGTATTTT. Translation gives CASSQTSGNKYTQYF.